The rows below give T cell receptor beta chains drawn from one sample of a study of OX40 agonist ivuxolimab in advanced cancers. Libraries were prepared by immunoSEQ multiplex PCR; TCRdb keeps only in-frame clonotypes and omits some of them. Of just under 75,000 clones listed, roughly nine tenths are singletons. The sample consisted of CD4+ or CD8+ T cells sorted from blood, taken in a trial of the OX40 agonist ivuxolimab. The source of these receptors is an adult with an advanced solid tumor such as melanoma, head and neck, liver or kidney cancer. The CDR3 runs from the conserved cysteine through the conserved F or W.

V gene | CDR3 protein
TRBV15 | CATSMIGQELFF
TRBV5-1 | CASSTSGDSYEQYF
TRBV30 | CAWSAGQGGETQYF
TRBV19 | CASRRADQETQYF
TRBV5-1 | CASSSASGAFLNTEAFF
TRBV6-5 | CASGGSNQPQHF
TRBV10-3 | CAITGQRDYGYTF
TRBV19 | CASRGWEDIYGYTF
TRBV15 | CATSRDQQPQFF
TRBV18 | CASSPPGTVTEAFF
TRBV5-8 | CASSLQGADYGYTF
TRBV7-6 | CASSLGPTSGPDTQYF
TRBV7-9 | CASSLRDHYGYTF
TRBV7-2 | CASSSSLGREGSHEQFF
TRBV29-1 | CSAKDRGRYEQYF
TRBV30 | CAWRTGAGETQYF
TRBV9 | CASSVGTSVDTGELFF
TRBV27 | CASRRTSGRGELFF
TRBV14 | CASSQWGSPLGETQYF
TRBV7-9 | CASSKLAAYSGANVLTF
TRBV15 | CATSPRLAASTDTQYF
TRBV18 | CASNDRGRNEKLFF
TRBV28 | CASAWAGVSPLHF
TRBV30 | CAWPDRNTGELFF
TRBV11-3 | CASSQGGNQPQHF
TRBV5-5 | CASSLESVLSNQPQHF
TRBV9 | CASSAPTWNTGELFF
TRBV4-1 | CASSQVQTGISYEQYF
TRBV10-3 | CAISESGAYEQYF
TRBV19 | CASSKTPSGLYYNEQFF
TRBV19 | CASKSFSQLTSGANVLTF
TRBV19 | CASSIDGNSGNTIYF
TRBV6-4 | CASTPPRRGNSYEQYF
TRBV6-5 | CASGTQGAGGNTIYF
TRBV7-9 | CASSQHGLAGQSSYEQYF
TRBV19 | CASLTGPGNTIYF
TRBV7-9 | CASNRGGSADTQYF
TRBV6-4 | CASSITGGANQPQHF
TRBV10-3 | CAISESKGPANTGELFF
TRBV6-6 | CASRTTGTSFVQYF
TRBV5-5 | CASSLAEANYGYTF
TRBV9 | CASSTDNEQFF
TRBV28 | CASSSPGGQGFEQYF
TRBV11-3 | CASSLRAASTDTQYF
TRBV5-1 | CASSFRTSGYITDTQYF
TRBV2 | CASNRGNAGTDTQYF
TRBV5-1 | CASSLTGRNEQFF
TRBV9 | CASSVGQRSTDTQYF
TRBV7-2 | CASSTRQGAGEQYF
TRBV7-9 | CASTPADRAVYEQYF
TRBV19 | CASSTLAGVNTGELFF
TRBV29-1 | CSVVPLAGSYEQYF
TRBV4-2 | CASSQGDYYNEQFF